Here is one T cell receptor (beta chain) with its context. The sample comes from a study of cytomegalovirus exposure and HLA in healthy donors. Study as a whole: In a previous analysis, approximately 110 million unique TCR beta sequences were found from 150 million to 200 million T cells.

PCR involved 60 Vbeta and 13 Jbeta primers. The repertoire was sequenced with immunoSEQ multiplex PCR; TCRdb's copy has only in-frame clones and lacks some. Of 150,000 to 200,000 clones detected, approximately 80% appear once; the ten largest clones hold 2% to 3%. The CDR3 is 16 residues long. V lost 2 bases, J lost 3 bases, and 8 bases stayed unmatched. CDR1 and CDR2 from the germline V gene are GTSNPN and SVGIG (reference sequence). Specimen: PBMCs. The source is a woman aged 40-49 years in good health and CMV-seropositive. The genes are TRBV30 and TRBJ2-5; 11 nucleotides match TRBD2. The CDR3 coding sequence is TGTGCCTGGAGTTCGGGACTAGCGGTAGGGGAAGAGACCCAGTACTTC. Its protein is CAWSSGLAVGEETQYF.